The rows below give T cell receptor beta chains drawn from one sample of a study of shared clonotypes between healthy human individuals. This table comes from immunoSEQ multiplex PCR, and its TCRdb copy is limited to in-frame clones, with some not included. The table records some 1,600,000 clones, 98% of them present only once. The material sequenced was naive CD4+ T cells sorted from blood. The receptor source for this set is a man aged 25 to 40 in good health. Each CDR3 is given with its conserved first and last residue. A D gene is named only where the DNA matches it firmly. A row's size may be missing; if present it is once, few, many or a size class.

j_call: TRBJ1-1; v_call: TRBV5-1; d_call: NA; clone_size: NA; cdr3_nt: TGCGCCAGCAGCTTGGGTGGGCCCAAAGGAGCTGAAGCTTTCTTT; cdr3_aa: CASSLGGPKGAEAFF
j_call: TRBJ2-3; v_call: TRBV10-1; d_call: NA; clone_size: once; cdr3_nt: TGCGCCAGCAGTGTTGAGCGGAGCACAGATACGCAGTATTTT; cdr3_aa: CASSVERSTDTQYF
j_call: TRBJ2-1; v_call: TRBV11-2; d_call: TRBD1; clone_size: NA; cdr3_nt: TGTGCCAGCAGCTTACTCGCAGGGGGCTTCGATGAGCAGTTCTTC; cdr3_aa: CASSLLAGGFDEQFF
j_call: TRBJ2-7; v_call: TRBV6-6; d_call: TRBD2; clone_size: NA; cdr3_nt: TGTGCCAGCAGTTCAAGAAGGACTAGCGGGAGTAACGAGCAGTACTTC; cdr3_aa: CASSSRRTSGSNEQYF
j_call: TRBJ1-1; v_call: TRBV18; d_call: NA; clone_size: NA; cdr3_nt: TGTGCCAGCTCCGAGGGACGATTCACTGAAGCTTTCTTT; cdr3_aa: CASSEGRFTEAFF
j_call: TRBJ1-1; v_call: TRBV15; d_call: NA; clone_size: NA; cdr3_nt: TGTGCCACCAGCAGAGCGAACAGGGTCCTCATGAACACTGAAGCTTTCTTT; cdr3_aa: CATSRANRVLMNTEAFF
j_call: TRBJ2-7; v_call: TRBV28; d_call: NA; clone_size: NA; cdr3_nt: TGTGCCAGCAGGCGCGGAAACTCCTACGAGCAGTACTTC; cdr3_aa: CASRRGNSYEQYF
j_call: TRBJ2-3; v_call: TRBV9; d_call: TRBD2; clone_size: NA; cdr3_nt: TGTGCCAGCAGCTTTCATCCTAGCGGGAGTCGCGCAGATACGCAGTATTTT; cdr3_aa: CASSFHPSGSRADTQYF
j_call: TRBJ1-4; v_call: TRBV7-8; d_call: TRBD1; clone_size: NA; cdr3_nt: TGTGCCAGCAGCCCAGGGACAGGCGGAGAAAAACTGTTTTTT; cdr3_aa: CASSPGTGGEKLFF
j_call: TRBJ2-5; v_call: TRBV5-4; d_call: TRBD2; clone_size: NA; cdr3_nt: TGTGCCAGCAGCTTGGTCCCTAGCGGTACACAAGAGACCCAGTACTTC; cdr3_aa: CASSLVPSGTQETQYF
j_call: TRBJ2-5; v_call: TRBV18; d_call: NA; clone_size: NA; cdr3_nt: TGTGCCAGCTCACTTAGACAGGCCGCGCCTTACCAAGAGACCCAGTACTTC; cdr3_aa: CASSLRQAAPYQETQYF
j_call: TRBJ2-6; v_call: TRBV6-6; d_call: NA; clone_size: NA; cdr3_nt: TGTGCCAGCCGAGGCGGGGCCAACGTCCTGACTTTC; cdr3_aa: CASRGGANVLTF
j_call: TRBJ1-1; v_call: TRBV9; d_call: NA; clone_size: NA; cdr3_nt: TGTGCCAGCAGTGCGATTAACACTGAAGCTTTCTTT; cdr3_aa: CASSAINTEAFF
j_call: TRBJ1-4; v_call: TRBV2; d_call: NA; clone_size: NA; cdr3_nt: TGTGCCAGCAGTGAAGCGCCCCGTCCATCGGGGGAAAAACTGTTTTTT; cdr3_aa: CASSEAPRPSGEKLFF
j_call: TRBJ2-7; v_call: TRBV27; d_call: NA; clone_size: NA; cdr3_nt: TGTGCCAGCAGTTTGTCAGGGTCCTCCCCCCAGTACTTC; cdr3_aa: CASSLSGSSPQYF
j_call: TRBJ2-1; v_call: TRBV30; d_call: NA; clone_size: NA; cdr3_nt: TGTGCCTGGAGTGTCTTCGATGAGCAGTTCTTC; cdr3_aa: CAWSVFDEQFF
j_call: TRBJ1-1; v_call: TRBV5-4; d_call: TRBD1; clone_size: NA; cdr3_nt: TGTGCCAGCAGCTTGGGACGCCAGGGGGGGACTGAAGCTTTCTTT; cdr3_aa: CASSLGRQGGTEAFF
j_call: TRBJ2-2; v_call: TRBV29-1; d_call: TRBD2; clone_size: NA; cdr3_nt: TGCAGCGCCGGACTAGCAGGAGGCGGGACCGGGGAGCTGTTTTTT; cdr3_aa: CSAGLAGGGTGELFF
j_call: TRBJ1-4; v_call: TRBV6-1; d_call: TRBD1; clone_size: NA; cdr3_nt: TGTGCCAGCAGTGGGGGACAGGGACGGCTCGCTAATGAAAAACTGTTTTTT; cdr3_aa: CASSGGQGRLANEKLFF
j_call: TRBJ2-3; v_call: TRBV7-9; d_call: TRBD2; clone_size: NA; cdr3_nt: TGTGCCAGCAGCCCCGGGAGGTCCACAGATACGCAGTATTTT; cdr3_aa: CASSPGRSTDTQYF
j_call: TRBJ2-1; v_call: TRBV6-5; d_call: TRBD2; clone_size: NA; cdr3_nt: TGTGCCAGCAAGAGGAGACTAGCTTACAATGAGCAGTTCTTC; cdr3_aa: CASKRRLAYNEQFF
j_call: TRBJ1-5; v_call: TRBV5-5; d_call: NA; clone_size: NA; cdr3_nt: TGTGCCAGCAGCTCCGGATCGACAGGTCACAATCAGCCCCAGCATTTT; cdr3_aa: CASSSGSTGHNQPQHF
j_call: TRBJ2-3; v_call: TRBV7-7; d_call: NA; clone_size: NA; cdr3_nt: TGTGCTAGCAGCTTAGGCAGGGTGGGCACAGATACGCAGTATTTT; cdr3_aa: CASSLGRVGTDTQYF
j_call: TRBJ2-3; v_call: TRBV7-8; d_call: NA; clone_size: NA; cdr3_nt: TGTGCCAGCAGCTTAGATTTTGGCACAGATACGCAGTATTTT; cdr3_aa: CASSLDFGTDTQYF
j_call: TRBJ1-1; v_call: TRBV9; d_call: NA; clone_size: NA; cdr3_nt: TGTGCCAGCAGCAGAGACGGATACACTGAAGCTTTCTTT; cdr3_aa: CASSRDGYTEAFF
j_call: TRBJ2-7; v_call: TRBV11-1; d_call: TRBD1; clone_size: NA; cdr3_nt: TGTGCCAGCAGCTTAGCGGGGGGACAGGGCTCCTACGAGCAGTACTTC; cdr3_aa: CASSLAGGQGSYEQYF
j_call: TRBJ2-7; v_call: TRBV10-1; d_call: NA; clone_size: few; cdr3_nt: TGCGCCAGCTGCACGGAGGCAGGTCCAATCTGCGAGCAGTACTTC; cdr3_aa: CASCTEAGPICEQYF
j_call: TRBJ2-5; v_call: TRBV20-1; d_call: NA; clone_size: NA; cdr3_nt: TGCAGTGCTAAGCTAACAGAGACCCAGTACTTC; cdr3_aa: CSAKLTETQYF
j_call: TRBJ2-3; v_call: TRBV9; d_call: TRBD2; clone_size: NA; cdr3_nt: TGTGCCAGCAGCGTAACTCCTTGGGGGGGACGAGATACGCAGTATTTT; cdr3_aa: CASSVTPWGGRDTQYF
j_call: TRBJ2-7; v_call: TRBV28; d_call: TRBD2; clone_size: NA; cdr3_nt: TGTGCCAGCAGGGCAAGCGGGAGGGCCCATGAGCAGTACTTC; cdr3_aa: CASRASGRAHEQYF
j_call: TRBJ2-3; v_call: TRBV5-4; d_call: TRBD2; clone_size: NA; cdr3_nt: TGTGCCAGCAGCACCATAGCGGGAGGGCCAGAAGATACGCAGTATTTT; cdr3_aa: CASSTIAGGPEDTQYF
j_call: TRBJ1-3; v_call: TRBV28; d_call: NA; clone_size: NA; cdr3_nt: TGTGCCAGCAGTTTTGGGGCCGCTGGAAACACCATATATTTT; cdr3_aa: CASSFGAAGNTIYF
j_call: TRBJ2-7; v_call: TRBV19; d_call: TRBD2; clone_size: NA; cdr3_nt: TGTGCCAGTAGTTTGACGACTAGCGGGAGGGTCTCCGAGCAGTACTTC; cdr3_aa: CASSLTTSGRVSEQYF
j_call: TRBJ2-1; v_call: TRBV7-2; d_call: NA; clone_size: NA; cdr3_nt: TGTGCCAGCAGCTTAGTTGCCGGGACCCTAGGGCAGTTCTTC; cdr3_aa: CASSLVAGTLGQFF
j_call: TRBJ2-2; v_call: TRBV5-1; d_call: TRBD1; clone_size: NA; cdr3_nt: TGCGCCAGCAGCTGGCAGGGACAGACGAACACCGGGGAGCTGTTTTTT; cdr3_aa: CASSWQGQTNTGELFF
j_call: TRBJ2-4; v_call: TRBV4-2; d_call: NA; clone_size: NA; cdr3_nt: TGTGCCAGCAGCCAAGATCGTGGTAGGTGGGAGCGGAGAAACATTCAGTACTTC; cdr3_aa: CASSQDRGRWERRNIQYF
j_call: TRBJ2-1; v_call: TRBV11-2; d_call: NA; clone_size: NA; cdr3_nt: TGTGCCAGCAGCTTACCGGGACGGACGCCGGGTGAGCAGTTCTTC; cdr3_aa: CASSLPGRTPGEQFF
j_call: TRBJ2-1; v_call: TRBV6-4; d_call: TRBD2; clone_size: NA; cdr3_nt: TGTGCCAGCAGTGAGGTATTGTCGGGAGGCTACAATGAGCAGTTCTTC; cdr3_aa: CASSEVLSGGYNEQFF
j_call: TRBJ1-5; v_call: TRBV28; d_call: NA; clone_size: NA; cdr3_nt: TGTGCCAGCAGTTTTATTGGGATACGCAATCAGCCCCAGCATTTT; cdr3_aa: CASSFIGIRNQPQHF
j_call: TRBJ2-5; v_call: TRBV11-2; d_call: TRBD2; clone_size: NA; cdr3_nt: TGTGCCAGCAGCCCAAACCTCGGCGGGAGGCCGGCGGGAGAGACCCAGTACTTC; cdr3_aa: CASSPNLGGRPAGETQYF
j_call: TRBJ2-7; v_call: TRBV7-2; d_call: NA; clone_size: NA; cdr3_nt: TGTGCCAGCAGCTCCCACCTAGTAGGGGGAGGGGGAATCTACGAGCAGTACTTC; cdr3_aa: CASSSHLVGGGGIYEQYF
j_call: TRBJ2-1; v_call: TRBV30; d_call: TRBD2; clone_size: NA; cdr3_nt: TGTGCCTGGAGTGTTATCACGTCTGGCGGGAGGGCAAATGAGCAGTTCTTC; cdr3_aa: CAWSVITSGGRANEQFF
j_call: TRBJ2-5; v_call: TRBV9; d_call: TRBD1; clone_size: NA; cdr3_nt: TGTGCCAGCAGCGCACTCGGGACAGGGGATGAGACCCAGTACTTC; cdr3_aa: CASSALGTGDETQYF
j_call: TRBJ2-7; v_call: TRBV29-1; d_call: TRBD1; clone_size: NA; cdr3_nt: TGCAGCGTTACCTCCGGGACAGCCTCCTACGAGCAGTACTTC; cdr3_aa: CSVTSGTASYEQYF
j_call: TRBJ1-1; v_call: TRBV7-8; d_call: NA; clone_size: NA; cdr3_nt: TGTGCCAGCAGCCTTCGATCCAGGAACACTGAAGCTTTCTTT; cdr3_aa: CASSLRSRNTEAFF
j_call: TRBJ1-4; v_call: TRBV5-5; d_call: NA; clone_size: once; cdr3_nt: TGTGCCAGCAGCCAGGACCCCGGGAATGCTAATGAAAAACTGTTTTTT; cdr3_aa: CASSQDPGNANEKLFF
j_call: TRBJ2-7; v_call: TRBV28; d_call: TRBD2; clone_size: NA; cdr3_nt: TGTGCCAGCAGTTTCTACAGCGGGAGTTACGAGCAGTACTTC; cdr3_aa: CASSFYSGSYEQYF
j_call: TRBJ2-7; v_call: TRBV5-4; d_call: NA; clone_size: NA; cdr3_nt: TGTGCCAGCAGCTCCGGGACTGCTAACTACGAGCAGTACTTC; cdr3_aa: CASSSGTANYEQYF
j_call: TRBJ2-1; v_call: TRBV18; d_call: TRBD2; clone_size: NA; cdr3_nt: TGTGCCAGCTTCACTAGCGGGAGTTCTTGGAATGAGCAGTTCTTC; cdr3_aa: CASFTSGSSWNEQFF
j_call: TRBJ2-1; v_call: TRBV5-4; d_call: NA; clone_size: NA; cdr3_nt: TGTGCCAGCAGCGCAAGGACTACCCTTAAGGAGCAGTTCTTC; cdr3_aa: CASSARTTLKEQFF
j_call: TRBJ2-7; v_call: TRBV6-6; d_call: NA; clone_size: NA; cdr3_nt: TGTGCCAGCAGTTACGGCCGGATATCCTACGAGCAGTACTTC; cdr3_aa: CASSYGRISYEQYF
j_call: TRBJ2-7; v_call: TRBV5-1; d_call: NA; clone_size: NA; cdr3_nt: TGCGCCAGCAGCTTGGGGCCAGAGCTCTACGAGCAGTACTTC; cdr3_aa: CASSLGPELYEQYF
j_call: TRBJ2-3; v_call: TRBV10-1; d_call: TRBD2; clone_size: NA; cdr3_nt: TGCGCCAGCAGTGAGAGGGTAGCGGGGACAGATACGCAGTATTTT; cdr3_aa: CASSERVAGTDTQYF